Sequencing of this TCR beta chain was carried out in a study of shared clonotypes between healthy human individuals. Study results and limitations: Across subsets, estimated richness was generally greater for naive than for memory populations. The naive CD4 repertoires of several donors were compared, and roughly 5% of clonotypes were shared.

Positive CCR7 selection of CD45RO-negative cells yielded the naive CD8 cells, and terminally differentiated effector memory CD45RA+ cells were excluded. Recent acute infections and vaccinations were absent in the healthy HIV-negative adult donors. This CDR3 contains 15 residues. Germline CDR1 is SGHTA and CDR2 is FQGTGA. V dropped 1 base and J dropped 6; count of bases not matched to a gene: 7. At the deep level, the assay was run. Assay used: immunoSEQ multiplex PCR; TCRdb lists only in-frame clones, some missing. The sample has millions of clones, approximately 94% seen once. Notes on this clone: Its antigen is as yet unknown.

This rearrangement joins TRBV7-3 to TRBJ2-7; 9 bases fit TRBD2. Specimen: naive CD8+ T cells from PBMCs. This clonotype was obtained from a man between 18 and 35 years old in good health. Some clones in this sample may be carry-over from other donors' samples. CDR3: CASSLMGGRATEQYF. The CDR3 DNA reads TGTGCCAGCAGCTTAATGGGCGGGAGGGCCACCGAGCAGTACTTC.